This T cell receptor (beta chain) was obtained from a study of T cell repertoires in cytomegalovirus infection. As for the study in general: CMV infection plus the matching HLA type was flagged by public TCR beta signatures.

In regard to this clonotype: Its antigen is not identified.

Germline loops: CDR1 SQVTM, CDR2 ANQGSEA. This CDR3 has 13 residues. V was trimmed by 4 bases and J by 0 bases, leaving 9 bases between them. Study conclusions and caveats: HLA-C-restricted TCR beta clonotypes specific for CMV led the ex vivo response. Summed frequency of public TCR beta families distinguished CMV carriers with the relevant HLA.

TCRdb re-analysed the reads in MiXCR, keeping a single row per CDR3 protein. The sample holds 600,000 to 800,000 distinct CDR3 sequences, 24% seen once. The V and J genes are TRBV29-1 and TRBJ1-1, with D perhaps TRBD1 (5 bases). The sequence derives from a human donor in good health (CMV status not recorded). Some clones in this sample may be carry-over from other donors' samples. The specimen was CD8+ T cells from PBMCs. The CDR3 sequence is CSVVPTVNTEAFF. The CDR3 DNA reads TGCAGCGTTGTTCCGACAGTGAACACTGAAGCTTTCTTT.